The source of this T cell receptor beta chain is a study of Ad26.COV2.S vaccination and SARS-CoV-2 variants (dated by TCRdb to the early 2020s). In the study overall: Donors in the vaccine arm were drawn from COV1001, a multicentre, randomized, double-blind, placebo-controlled phase I-IIa trial testing Ad26.COV2.S in healthy adults. Ad26.COV2.S was administered intramuscularly at a dose of 5x10^10 or 1x10^11 viral particles, either as one shot or as two shots given 56 days apart. The specificity and breadth of SARS-CoV-2-reactive T cell receptors after Ad26.COV2.S vaccination were assessed by TCRbeta repertoire sequencing. The TCR-sequenced set comprised around 32 samples: some 20 Ad26.COV2.S vaccine recipients, 5 placebo recipients and 8 SARS-CoV-2 convalescent individuals. Trial participants were randomized into five groups of five: low-dose or high-dose Ad26.COV2.S given once or twice, or placebo on both occasions. Blinding of investigators to trial group allocation was maintained during experiments and outcome assessment.

TCRbeta CDR3 regions were sequenced with the immunoSEQ Assay. After extraction, genomic DNA underwent amplification by bias-controlled multiplex PCR, followed by high-throughput sequencing. The study's processing was this. To quantify the absolute abundance of every unique TCRbeta CDR3 region, sequences were collapsed and filtered. Usable DNA was measured by amplifying reference genes present in all nucleated cells, and TCRbeta template counts were normalized to that usable DNA to estimate T cell fraction. Repertoire TCRs were annotated as SARS-CoV-2-specific when V gene, CDR3 amino acid sequence and J gene were exactly matched to a known reactive TCR set. MIRA supplied the reference SARS-CoV-2 TCR set, which was filtered for enrichment in COVID-19-positive ImmuneCODE repertoires so that public or cross-reactive TCRs were removed. Drawing on the MIRA antigens, annotated TCRs were analysed further at the level of specific ORF or position within ORF. Depth was the summed frequency of annotated unique rearrangements, while breadth was defined as annotated unique rearrangements over total unique productive rearrangements. Two-sided Wilcoxon rank-sum tests were applied when comparing TCR breadth between groups. Entries here come from immuneACCESS through TCRdb and include only in-frame sequences with V and J called. Some clones fail to appear in such tables; in the studies checked, an unresolved V gene covers under half of the shortfall, and the cause of the remainder is unknown. From that table come the V and J calls and clone size; the DNA was used to work out D and trimming. The sample table records approximately 350,000 clones; about 80% of these occur just once. 7% to 9.5% of the sample rests with the top ten.

From the cysteine up to the phenylalanine, the CDR3 has a length of 16 residues. CDR3 DNA is the only sequence kept; it has 48 bases, read in frame from the first base. CDR1 is given as MGHRA and CDR2 as YSYEKL, both from the germline V gene. V is reduced by 1 base and J by 3 bases, leaving a spacing of 13 bases between them. The treatment or condition label corresponds to: some 19 received Ad26.COV2.S at low or high dose, single or two shots; 5 received placebo; per-sample allocation not given. Repertoires of vaccine and placebo recipients were sequenced from samples collected on day 63 after the first injection. Between 29 July and 7 August 2020, Cohort 1b enrolled approximately 26 adults aged 18-55 years at one site in Boston, USA. Ad26.COV2.S consisted of a replication-incompetent adenovirus type 26 vector by which a prefusion-stabilized SARS-CoV-2 spike protein from the original Wuhan strain was expressed.

As for this clone: Its antigen remains undetermined. No quality values exist for individual bases; no much larger clone is one base distant.

Results the study describes overall, beyond this receptor: According to the authors, total T cell responses may have been underestimated by the TCR breadth and depth analyses. Vaccine and placebo recipients had comparable non-spike TCR breadth, which fits with the vaccine containing only spike. The study lacked the statistical power to compare responses across vaccine doses or regimens. After vaccination, spike-specific CD8+ and CD4+ T cell responses were reported to show substantial breadth. Ad26.COV2.S recipients had higher spike-specific TCR breadth than placebo recipients (P = 0.0014).

The sample in question was peripheral blood, obtained in a trial of Ad26.COV2.S vaccine versus placebo. The TCR was taken from a person between 18 and 59 years old who received the Ad26.COV2.S COVID-19 vaccine or a placebo. The V and J segments used are TRBV4-1 and TRBJ1-5; the D gene is perhaps TRBD1, on 5 matching bases. The CDR3 sequence is CASSQVPGGDNQPQHF. The DNA sequence reads TGCGCCAGCAGCCAAGTGCCTGGAGGGGACAATCAGCCCCAGCATTTT.